This is a list of T cell receptor beta chains from one sample in a study of beta chain features in type 1 diabetes. The repertoire was sequenced with immunoSEQ multiplex PCR; TCRdb's copy has only in-frame clones and lacks some. The table includes around 250,000 clones, 12% to 15% detected once. The sample consisted of naive CD4+ T cells from blood. The receptors derive from a woman aged 40-49 years in good health. The CDR3 runs from the conserved cysteine through the conserved F or W. A D gene is named only where the DNA matches it firmly. A row's size may be missing; if present it is once, few, many or a size class.

abundance: .
d_gene: .
j_gene: TRBJ2-7
v_gene: TRBV6-5
CDR3nt: TGTGCCAGCAGTCACCCCCAGGGGCCCTACGAGCAGTACTTC
CDR3aa: CASSHPQGPYEQYF

abundance: .
d_gene: .
j_gene: TRBJ1-4
v_gene: TRBV14
CDR3nt: TGTGCCAGCAGCCAAGGCGAGGGTAGGACTAATGAAAAACTGTTTTTT
CDR3aa: CASSQGEGRTNEKLFF

abundance: few
d_gene: .
j_gene: TRBJ2-1
v_gene: TRBV7-9
CDR3nt: TGTGCCAGCAGCCCCGGAGGGACCAGCTCCTACAATGAGCAGTTCTTC
CDR3aa: CASSPGGTSSYNEQFF

abundance: few
d_gene: .
j_gene: TRBJ2-5
v_gene: TRBV2
CDR3nt: TGTGCCAGCTCAGAAGCGGAGACCCAGTACTTC
CDR3aa: CASSEAETQYF

abundance: .
d_gene: TRBD2
j_gene: TRBJ2-1
v_gene: TRBV11-2
CDR3nt: TGTGCCAGCAGCCTAGGGTGGCGGGGGGTTAGGAGCTCCTACAATGAGCAGTTCTTC
CDR3aa: CASSLGWRGVRSSYNEQFF

abundance: .
d_gene: TRBD2
j_gene: TRBJ2-7
v_gene: TRBV10-3
CDR3nt: TGTGCCATCAGTGATCTAGCGGGGGGATACGAGCAGTACTTC
CDR3aa: CAISDLAGGYEQYF

abundance: .
d_gene: TRBD1
j_gene: TRBJ2-7
v_gene: TRBV6-5
CDR3nt: TGTGCCAGCAGTTACGTTGGGACAGGGCTTAGACACGAGCAGTACTTC
CDR3aa: CASSYVGTGLRHEQYF

abundance: few
d_gene: TRBD1
j_gene: TRBJ2-5
v_gene: TRBV2
CDR3nt: TGTGCCAGCAGGGACAGGGGAGAGACCCAGTACTTC
CDR3aa: CASRDRGETQYF

abundance: .
d_gene: TRBD1
j_gene: TRBJ1-2
v_gene: TRBV7-2
CDR3nt: TGTGCCAGCAGCCGGGACAGGGGGCTTGGCTACACCTTC
CDR3aa: CASSRDRGLGYTF

abundance: .
d_gene: .
j_gene: TRBJ1-1
v_gene: TRBV6-5
CDR3nt: TGTGCCAGCAGCCTGGGCCTCCATCACACTGAAGCTTTCTTT
CDR3aa: CASSLGLHHTEAFF

abundance: .
d_gene: .
j_gene: TRBJ1-2
v_gene: TRBV6-5
CDR3nt: TGTGCCAGCAGTTACCAGGGGACGAGCCGCGGCTACACCTTC
CDR3aa: CASSYQGTSRGYTF

abundance: .
d_gene: .
j_gene: TRBJ2-5
v_gene: TRBV2
CDR3nt: TGTGCCGTAGGGGGGGAGATAGAGACCCAGTACTTC
CDR3aa: CAVGGEIETQYF

abundance: few
d_gene: .
j_gene: TRBJ1-5
v_gene: TRBV5-8
CDR3nt: TGTGCCAGCAGCCGACAGAAGAATCAGCCCCAGCATTTT
CDR3aa: CASSRQKNQPQHF

abundance: few
d_gene: TRBD1
j_gene: TRBJ2-1
v_gene: TRBV7-9
CDR3nt: TGTGCCAGCAGCTTAGTCGGGGACAGGCAAGAGCAGTTCTTC
CDR3aa: CASSLVGDRQEQFF

abundance: .
d_gene: .
j_gene: TRBJ2-2
v_gene: TRBV5-6
CDR3nt: TGTGCCAGCAGCCTGACCTTGGCAGGGAGGTCCGGGGAGCTGTTTTTT
CDR3aa: CASSLTLAGRSGELFF

abundance: .
d_gene: TRBD1
j_gene: TRBJ2-7
v_gene: TRBV6-5
CDR3nt: TGTGCCAGCAGCCCTAGGACAGGGGGCCACGAGCAGTACTTC
CDR3aa: CASSPRTGGHEQYF

abundance: .
d_gene: TRBD2
j_gene: TRBJ2-1
v_gene: TRBV28
CDR3nt: TGTGCCAGCGGACTAGTGGGCAATGAGCAGTTCTTC
CDR3aa: CASGLVGNEQFF

abundance: few
d_gene: TRBD2
j_gene: TRBJ2-2
v_gene: TRBV4-3
CDR3nt: TGCGCCAGCAGCCAAGAGCCTAGCGGGGGTATCGGCACCGGGGAGCTGTTTTTT
CDR3aa: CASSQEPSGGIGTGELFF

abundance: few
d_gene: TRBD1
j_gene: TRBJ1-5
v_gene: TRBV4-1
CDR3nt: TGCGCCAGCAGCAAAGACAGGGATGGCAATCAGCCCCAGCATTTT
CDR3aa: CASSKDRDGNQPQHF

abundance: .
d_gene: TRBD2
j_gene: TRBJ2-1
v_gene: TRBV6-5
CDR3nt: TGTGCCAGCAGTTACTCTAGCGGGGGGCCAAATGAGCAGTTCTTC
CDR3aa: CASSYSSGGPNEQFF

abundance: few
d_gene: .
j_gene: TRBJ2-7
v_gene: TRBV5-1
CDR3nt: TGCGCCAGCAGCTTGTACGGGGGGCTAAACTACGAGCAGTACTTC
CDR3aa: CASSLYGGLNYEQYF

abundance: .
d_gene: .
j_gene: TRBJ1-1
v_gene: TRBV5-1
CDR3nt: TGCGCCAGCAGCTTGGACGGTCCAAGGAACACTGAAGCTTTCTTT
CDR3aa: CASSLDGPRNTEAFF

abundance: few
d_gene: .
j_gene: TRBJ2-7
v_gene: TRBV15
CDR3nt: TGTGCCACCAGCAGAGACGGGGACGAGCAGTACTTC
CDR3aa: CATSRDGDEQYF

abundance: few
d_gene: .
j_gene: TRBJ1-4
v_gene: TRBV18
CDR3nt: TGTGCCAGCTCACCTCCAGGGACTAATGAAAAACTGTTTTTT
CDR3aa: CASSPPGTNEKLFF

abundance: .
d_gene: .
j_gene: TRBJ2-7
v_gene: TRBV1
CDR3nt: TGCACCAGCAGCCACCCACTCCCTAGGGGCTACGAGCAGTACTTC
CDR3aa: CTSSHPLPRGYEQYF

abundance: few
d_gene: TRBD2
j_gene: TRBJ2-7
v_gene: TRBV5-1
CDR3nt: TGCGCCAGCAGCCCTGGACTAGCGCTACCTAACTACGAGCAGTACTTC
CDR3aa: CASSPGLALPNYEQYF

abundance: .
d_gene: TRBD1
j_gene: TRBJ2-1
v_gene: TRBV5-1
CDR3nt: TGCGCCAGCAGCCCTGGTGGGACAGGGACCTACAATGAGCAGTTCTTC
CDR3aa: CASSPGGTGTYNEQFF

abundance: .
d_gene: .
j_gene: TRBJ2-5
v_gene: TRBV18
CDR3nt: TGTGCCAGCTCCGCATTCTCAGGCGCCCAAGAGACCCAGTACTTC
CDR3aa: CASSAFSGAQETQYF

abundance: .
d_gene: .
j_gene: TRBJ2-7
v_gene: TRBV5-1
CDR3nt: TGCGCCAGCACCCCGACAGCCTCATCCTACGAGCAGTACTTC
CDR3aa: CASTPTASSYEQYF

abundance: few
d_gene: .
j_gene: TRBJ2-3
v_gene: TRBV11-2
CDR3nt: TGTGCCAGCAGCTTAGATGACAGGCTGACATGTTTCTTT
CDR3aa: CASSLDDRLTCFF

abundance: few
d_gene: .
j_gene: TRBJ1-1
v_gene: TRBV18
CDR3nt: TGTGCCAGCTCACCACAGGGAGGGGACACTGAAGCTTTCTTT
CDR3aa: CASSPQGGDTEAFF

abundance: .
d_gene: .
j_gene: TRBJ2-7
v_gene: TRBV6-5
CDR3nt: TGTGCCAGCAGTTTCTTCCGGGACTGGGGTGGGGAGCAGTACTTC
CDR3aa: CASSFFRDWGGEQYF

abundance: few
d_gene: .
j_gene: TRBJ2-2
v_gene: TRBV9
CDR3nt: TGTGCCAGCAGCGTAGCTCCCCCGGGGACCGGGGAGCTGTTTTTT
CDR3aa: CASSVAPPGTGELFF

abundance: .
d_gene: TRBD1
j_gene: TRBJ1-1
v_gene: TRBV2
CDR3nt: TGTGCCAGCAGTGCTAACACCAGAATAGGACAGGGGGGAGTAGACACTGAAGCTTTCTTT
CDR3aa: CASSANTRIGQGGVDTEAFF

abundance: .
d_gene: .
j_gene: TRBJ1-1
v_gene: TRBV7-9
CDR3nt: TGTGCCAGCAGCCCCCGGGGGGGGAACACTGAAGCTTTCTTT
CDR3aa: CASSPRGGNTEAFF

abundance: .
d_gene: TRBD1
j_gene: TRBJ1-4
v_gene: TRBV5-1
CDR3nt: TGCGCCAGCAGCTTGGAAACAGGGGGAAGGTTAGGAAAACTGTTTTTT
CDR3aa: CASSLETGGRLGKLFF

abundance: few
d_gene: TRBD1
j_gene: TRBJ2-4
v_gene: TRBV7-2
CDR3nt: TGTGCCAGCAGCTCTCCGGGACAGGGATACATTCAGTACTTC
CDR3aa: CASSSPGQGYIQYF

abundance: few
d_gene: .
j_gene: TRBJ2-7
v_gene: TRBV18
CDR3nt: TGTGCCAGCTCACCACTCCGCCCACAGGGATTTAGCTCCTACGAGCAGTACTTC
CDR3aa: CASSPLRPQGFSSYEQYF

abundance: few
d_gene: TRBD1
j_gene: TRBJ2-1
v_gene: TRBV2
CDR3nt: TGTGCCAGCAGTGGGGACAGGGGGTCCTACAATGAGCAGTTCTTC
CDR3aa: CASSGDRGSYNEQFF

abundance: .
d_gene: .
j_gene: TRBJ1-5
v_gene: TRBV6-6
CDR3nt: TGTGCCAGCAGTTACGTGGCAGACTTTAGCAATCAGCCCCAGCATTTT
CDR3aa: CASSYVADFSNQPQHF

abundance: few
d_gene: .
j_gene: TRBJ1-5
v_gene: TRBV11-2
CDR3nt: TGTGCCAGCAGCTTAGATCTGGTGGGGGGGAATCAGCCCCAGCATTTT
CDR3aa: CASSLDLVGGNQPQHF

abundance: .
d_gene: TRBD2
j_gene: TRBJ2-5
v_gene: TRBV6-5
CDR3nt: TGTGCCAGCAGTTACTCGCGGGGGGTCCAAGAGACCCAGTACTTC
CDR3aa: CASSYSRGVQETQYF

abundance: .
d_gene: TRBD1
j_gene: TRBJ2-7
v_gene: TRBV9
CDR3nt: TGTGCCAGCAGCCTGGGGACAGGGGGCTACGAGCAGTACTTC
CDR3aa: CASSLGTGGYEQYF

abundance: few
d_gene: TRBD2
j_gene: TRBJ2-3
v_gene: TRBV5-6
CDR3nt: TGTGCCAGCAGCTCTAGCGGGGGGGCAGATACGCAGTATTTT
CDR3aa: CASSSSGGADTQYF

abundance: few
d_gene: TRBD1
j_gene: TRBJ1-2
v_gene: TRBV5-6
CDR3nt: TGTGCCAGCAGCTTGGACAGGGGATCGATTGGCTACACCTTC
CDR3aa: CASSLDRGSIGYTF

abundance: .
d_gene: .
j_gene: TRBJ1-2
v_gene: TRBV19
CDR3nt: TGTGCCAGTAGCCTTGGGCAGACTAACTATGGCTACACCTTC
CDR3aa: CASSLGQTNYGYTF

abundance: .
d_gene: TRBD2
j_gene: TRBJ2-3
v_gene: TRBV7-2
CDR3nt: TGTGCCAGCAGCTCCCTCATAGCGGGGTCTGTAGATACGCAGTATTTT
CDR3aa: CASSSLIAGSVDTQYF

abundance: .
d_gene: .
j_gene: TRBJ2-3
v_gene: TRBV7-2
CDR3nt: TGTGCCAGCAGCTTAGCGAGGGATTGGCGGGATACGCAGTATTTT
CDR3aa: CASSLARDWRDTQYF

abundance: few
d_gene: .
j_gene: TRBJ2-7
v_gene: TRBV6-1
CDR3nt: TGTGCCAGCAGTGAAGGGGGGCGGAACTACGAGCAGTACTTC
CDR3aa: CASSEGGRNYEQYF

abundance: few
d_gene: TRBD1
j_gene: TRBJ1-1
v_gene: TRBV11-2
CDR3nt: TGTGCCAGCAGCACGGGACAGAAATTGAACACTGAAGCTTTCTTT
CDR3aa: CASSTGQKLNTEAFF

abundance: few
d_gene: TRBD2
j_gene: TRBJ2-1
v_gene: TRBV7-8
CDR3nt: TGTGCCAGCAGCTCCCGCTGGGGGAGTAGCGGGGGGGCATCACAGTTCTTC
CDR3aa: CASSSRWGSSGGASQFF

abundance: .
d_gene: TRBD2
j_gene: TRBJ2-2
v_gene: TRBV27
CDR3nt: TGTGCCAGCAGTTGGGGGGGTTACACCGGGGAGCTGTTTTTT
CDR3aa: CASSWGGYTGELFF

abundance: .
d_gene: .
j_gene: TRBJ1-2
v_gene: TRBV6-5
CDR3nt: TGTGCCAGCAGTTACTACACCGGGAGGAGCTACACCTTC
CDR3aa: CASSYYTGRSYTF

abundance: .
d_gene: TRBD2
j_gene: TRBJ2-1
v_gene: TRBV7-2
CDR3nt: TGTGCCAGCAGCCGGGCTAGCGGGGGGAATGAGCAGTTCTTC
CDR3aa: CASSRASGGNEQFF

abundance: .
d_gene: .
j_gene: TRBJ1-1
v_gene: TRBV4-1
CDR3nt: TGCGCCAGCAGCCAAGATTTGGGCAGGAACACTGAAGCTTTCTTT
CDR3aa: CASSQDLGRNTEAFF

abundance: few
d_gene: TRBD2
j_gene: TRBJ2-2
v_gene: TRBV19
CDR3nt: TGTGCCAGTAAGGCGGGGGGCGACACCGGGGAGCTGTTTTTT
CDR3aa: CASKAGGDTGELFF

abundance: .
d_gene: TRBD2
j_gene: TRBJ2-3
v_gene: TRBV5-4
CDR3nt: TGTGCCAGCAGCTACTGGACTAGCGGGGGTGGGACAGATACGCAGTATTTT
CDR3aa: CASSYWTSGGGTDTQYF

abundance: .
d_gene: .
j_gene: TRBJ1-6
v_gene: TRBV14
CDR3nt: TGTGCCAGCACCCCCAACAACAGCCCAAATTCACCCCTCCACTTT
CDR3aa: CASTPNNSPNSPLHF

abundance: .
d_gene: .
j_gene: TRBJ1-6
v_gene: TRBV7-9
CDR3nt: TGTGCCAGCAGCTTCGACAGCTCCTATAATTCACCCCTCCACTTT
CDR3aa: CASSFDSSYNSPLHF

abundance: few
d_gene: .
j_gene: TRBJ2-7
v_gene: TRBV11-2
CDR3nt: TGTGCCAGCAGCTTAGCCCGGTACTCCAACGAGCAGTACTTC
CDR3aa: CASSLARYSNEQYF